The 13 T cell receptor beta chains in this list originate from one sample, sequenced in a study of blood T cell repertoires in COVID-19. TCRdb keeps only in-frame clones here, not all; method: immunoSEQ multiplex PCR. The sample includes 150,000 or so clones, approximately 90% of them seen just once. Sequencing was performed on peripheral blood. The receptors stem from a young man with COVID-19, enrolled during active disease.

V and J are TRBV29-1 and TRBJ2-1, with 8 bases matching TRBD1. This CDR3 spans 18 amino acids. J gave up 3 bases and V 6 bases, and 19 bases lay outside the gene matches. CDR1 and CDR2 (germline): SQVTM, ANQGSEA. The CDR3 DNA sequence: TGCAGCGTGACAGGGGCTGGCCGGGCCCCCCACTACTACAATGAGCAGTTCTTC. Translated, it gives CSVTGAGRAPHYYNEQFF.

This chain joins TRBV5-4 and TRBJ2-7; 12 nucleotides line up with TRBD2. The CDR3 runs to 15 residues. Germline V gives CDR1 SGHNT, CDR2 YYREEE (reference sequence). Trimming removed 0 bases from V and 5 bases from J; junction bases left unmatched: 3. As DNA, the CDR3 is TGTGCCAGCAGCTTGGGACTAGCGGGAGAGGACGAGCAGTACTTC. Its translation: CASSLGLAGEDEQYF.

The chain recombines TRBV7-8 with TRBJ2-3, with 7 bases lining up with TRBD2. With 6 bases clipped from V and 2 bases from J, the junction kept 11 bases outside the gene matches. CDR1 and CDR2 (germline): SGHVS, FQNEAQ. CDR3 length: 16 residues. In nucleotides, the CDR3 is TGTGCCAGCAGTTCCGGGGGGAGCTCTCTCACAGATACGCAGTATTTT. As protein: CASSSGGSSLTDTQYF.

This chain uses TRBV12-3 or TRBV12-4 with TRBJ1-1, with a tentative D call TRBD1 (6 bases). This CDR3 is 12 amino acids long. The ends were cut back, 1 base at V and 11 bases at J, with 11 bases in the middle. CDR3 nucleotides: TGTGCCAGCAGTTTAGGTGGGACATATGCTTTCTTT. This codes for CASSLGGTYAFF.

The V and J genes are TRBV21-1 and TRBJ2-7; TRBD1, as called in the table, went unchecked against the DNA. TRBV21-1 is a pseudogene locus. The CDR3 totals 13 residues. CDR3 sequence: CASSKKDRDEQYF. For the CDR3, the DNA is TGTGCCAGCAGCAAAAAGGACAGGGACGAGCAGTACTTC.

The V and J genes are TRBV12-3 or TRBV12-4 and TRBJ1-1; no definite D call. Trimming shortened V by 2 bases and J by 0 bases, and 4 bases separated the two germline ends. This CDR3 has 13 amino acids. CDR3 protein: CASSLSVNTEAFF. CDR3 coding DNA: TGTGCCAGCAGTTTATCGGTGAACACTGAAGCTTTCTTT.

The V gene is TRBV4-1, the J gene TRBJ1-4; D gene ambiguous. The germline CDR1 and CDR2 sequences are MGHRA and YSYEKL. Trimming pared 4 bases from V and 7 bases from J, leaving 10 bases between. The CDR3 extends over 13 amino acids. The CDR3 is CASSLLRSEKLFF. The CDR3 DNA reads as TGCGCCAGCAGCCTCTTACGGAGTGAAAAACTGTTTTTT.

J is TRBJ1-5 and V is TRBV7-2; TRBD1 matches 9 bases. The CDR3 covers 13 residues. Germline-derived CDR1 and CDR2 are SGHTA and FQGNSA. V gave up 3 bases and J gave up 6 bases; unmatched junction bases: 0. Here the CDR3 DNA reads TGTGCCAGCAGCTTGGACAGGGGTCAGCCCCAGCATTTT. Its translation is CASSLDRGQPQHF.

The J gene is TRBJ1-1, the V gene TRBV30; D is possibly TRBD1 (6 bases). V gave up 3 bases and J gave up 5 bases, with 25 bases separating them. Germline lookup yields CDR1 GTSNPN and CDR2 SVGIG (reference sequence). CDR3 length equals 17 residues. The CDR3 sequence is CAWSDSNRESRYTEAFF. CDR3 nucleotides: TGTGCCTGGAGCGACTCGAACAGGGAGTCGCGTTATACTGAAGCTTTCTTT.

V usage is TRBV20-1 and J usage is TRBJ2-1; D perhaps matches TRBD1 (6 bases). Trimming removed 3 bases from V and 6 bases from J, with 15 bases in between. The CDR3 has 14 residues. Germline CDR1 reads DFQATT; CDR2 reads SNEGSKA (reference sequence). CDR3 residues: CSASQGLAFNEQFF. The CDR3 DNA reads TGCAGTGCTAGTCAGGGGCTAGCTTTCAATGAGCAGTTCTTC.

The V and J genes are TRBV5-5 and TRBJ2-7, with D tentatively TRBD2 (5 bases). V shed 0 bases and J shed 0 bases, with 7 bases lying between them. Germline V gene lookup returns CDR1 SGHKS and CDR2 YYEKEE (reference sequence). This CDR3 is 14 amino acids long. The CDR3 nucleotides are TGTGCCAGCAGCTTGGGTGACTACTCCTACGAGCAGTACTTC. Translating gives CASSLGDYSYEQYF.

The chain carries TRBV19 and TRBJ2-5, with TRBD1 identical over 8 bases. V lost 4 bases and J lost 5; bases outside the gene matches: 3. The CDR3 runs 13 residues. CDR1 is LNHDA and CDR2 is SQIVND in the germline V gene (reference sequence). CDR3 nucleotide sequence: TGTGCCAGTAGTAGGACAGGGCAGGAGACCCAGTACTTC. Translated, it gives CASSRTGQETQYF.

J is TRBJ1-3 and V is TRBV19; 7 bases are shared with TRBD1. This CDR3 comprises 13 residues. J gave up 4 bases and V 5 bases, and 2 bases lay outside the gene matches. Germline-derived CDR1 and CDR2 are LNHDA and SQIVND (reference sequence). CDR3 bases: TGTGCCAGTAGTTCGGACAGGGGAAACACCATATATTTT. Translation: CASSSDRGNTIYF.